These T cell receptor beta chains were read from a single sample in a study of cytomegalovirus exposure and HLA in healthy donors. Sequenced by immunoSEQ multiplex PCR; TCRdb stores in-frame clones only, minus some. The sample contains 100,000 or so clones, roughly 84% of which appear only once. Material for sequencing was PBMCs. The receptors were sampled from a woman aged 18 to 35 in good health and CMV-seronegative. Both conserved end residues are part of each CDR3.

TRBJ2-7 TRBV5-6 CASKGQGSSYEQYF
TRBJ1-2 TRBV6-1 CASTLDRFYGYTF
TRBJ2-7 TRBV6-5 CASSWEQGSYEQYF
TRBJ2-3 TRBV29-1 CSVELAGGRTDTQYF
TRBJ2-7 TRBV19 CASSPVGQGEQYF
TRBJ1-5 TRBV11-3 CASSRGGHQPQHF
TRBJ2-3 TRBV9 CASSLSGKADTQYF
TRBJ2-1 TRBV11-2 CASSLQAGRDEQFF
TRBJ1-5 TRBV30 CAWNHGTVSNQPQHF
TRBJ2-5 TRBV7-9 CSSSLVPLYPETQYF
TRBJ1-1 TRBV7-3 CASSLVSGQGFEAFF
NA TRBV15 CATSSGYEQYF
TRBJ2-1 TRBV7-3 CASSFRASGLNEQFF
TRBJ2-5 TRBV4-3 CASSQVWPGEGTQYF
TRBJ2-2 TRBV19 CASSPRGGMGPGELFF
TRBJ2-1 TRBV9 CASSVGVAGSEQFF
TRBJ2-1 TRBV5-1 CASSGQTSGGTYNEQFF
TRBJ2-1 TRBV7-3 CASSSEGASLHNEQFF
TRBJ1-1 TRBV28 CASSRTGEWGTEAFF
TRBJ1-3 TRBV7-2 CASSPWDIHYVSGNTIYF
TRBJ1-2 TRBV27 CASSLQGTGLNYGYTF
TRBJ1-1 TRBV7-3 CASTPTPTGAGWNTEAFF
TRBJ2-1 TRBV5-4 CASSNRPSGSSNEQFF
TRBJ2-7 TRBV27 CASSSGQRVYEQYF
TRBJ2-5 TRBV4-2 CASSQGPPLQETQYF
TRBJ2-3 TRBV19 CASREGLAGVRQYF
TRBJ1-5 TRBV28 CASSLWGTGGEWGSNQPQHF
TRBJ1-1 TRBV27 CASSSHRGPEAFF
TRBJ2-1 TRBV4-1 CASSQDGGDNEQFF
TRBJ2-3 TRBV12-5 CASGNSGGAADTQYF
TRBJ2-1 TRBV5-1 CASSIGLAGHNEQFF
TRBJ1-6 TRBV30 CAWNRGVLNSPLHF
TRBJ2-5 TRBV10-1 CASRRDYQETQYF
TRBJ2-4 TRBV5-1 CAGSLDFSLAGGIKYF
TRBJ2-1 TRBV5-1 CASSLARESYNEQFF
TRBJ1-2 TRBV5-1 CASSAGTAANYGYTF
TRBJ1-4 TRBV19 CASSTRLPFEKLFF
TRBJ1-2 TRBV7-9 CSSSLDGWGYTF
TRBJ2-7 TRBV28 CASSRTGGMYEQYF
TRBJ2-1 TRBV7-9 CASSRGTSGIDEQFF